The 9 T cell receptor beta chains listed next were all sequenced from one sample in a study of T cells after posttransplantation cyclophosphamide (dated by TCRdb to between 2015 and 2016). The library was generated by the immunoSEQ multiplex PCR assay. TCRdb carries this immuneACCESS record with in-frame sequences only. Its versions omit some clonotypes, under half of them owing to an unresolved V gene in the studies checked, with the rest unexplained. This sample is represented by 40,000 to 55,000 clones, with no singletons among them. The ten largest clones add up to 2% to 2.5% of the sample. The sequencing input was PBMCs. These receptors were taken from a man aged 35-49 years in good health, CMV-negative, and a related stem cell transplant donor.

This clone was counted at least ten times. This sequence joins TRBV28 and TRBJ1-1; D might be TRBD1 (6 bases). The CDR3 runs 14 residues. Looked up from germline, CDR1 is MDHEN and CDR2 is SYDVKM. V shed 8 bases and J shed 1 base, with 14 bases lying between them. The CDR3, as DNA: TGTGCCAGCTCACCGGGGGGCTGGAACACTGAAGCTTTCTTT. Translation gives CASSPGGWNTEAFF. Full variable domain (missing parts from reference TRBV28 and TRBJ1-1): DVKVTQSSRYLVKRTGEKVFLECVQDMDHENMFWYRQDPGLGLRLIYFSYDVKMKEKGDIPEGYSVSREKKERFSLILESASTNQTSMYLCASSPGGWNTEAFFGQGTRLTVV.

This clone was observed many times. V and J are TRBV10-3 and TRBJ1-5; D may be TRBD1 (6 bases). The CDR3 covers 15 residues. Looked up from germline, CDR1 is ENHRY and CDR2 is SYGVKD. Trimming left V 0 bases short and J 3 bases short, with 9 bases between. CDR3 in amino acids: CAISESTGHNQPQHF. CDR3 bases: TGTGCCATCAGTGAGTCGACGGGACACAATCAGCCCCAGCATTTT.

In this sample, this clone turned up many times. The J gene is TRBJ1-2, the V gene TRBV4-1; 12 bases fit TRBD1. The CDR3 loop spans 16 amino acids. CDR1 and CDR2 from the germline V gene are MGHRA and YSYEKL. Losses at the gene ends were 0 bases for V and 4 bases for J; bases not matched to a gene: 3. The DNA of the CDR3 is TGCGCCAGCAGCCAAGAGGGGACAGGGGGCGTCTATGGCTACACCTTC. It specifies CASSQEGTGGVYGYTF.

This clone appeared many times. This chain joins TRBV7-2 and TRBJ2-3; the match to TRBD2 covers 7 bases. V lost 5 bases to trimming and J lost 2 bases; unmatched junction nucleotides: 4. The V gene's germline CDR1 is SGHTA and CDR2 FQGNSA. This CDR3 is built from 14 residues. The CDR3 nucleotides read TGTGCCAGCAGCCCCGGGAGGTCCACAGATACGCAGTATTTT. This sequence encodes CASSPGRSTDTQYF.

This clone was seen at least ten times. V and J are TRBV18 and TRBJ2-7, with 8 bases identical to TRBD1. The germline V gene has CDR1 KGHSH and CDR2 LQKENI. The V gene end was trimmed by 6 bases and the J gene end by 3 bases; junction bases not matched to a gene: 10. The CDR3 has 15 amino acids. CDR3 loop: CASSPDRENFYEQYF. Written as DNA, the CDR3 is TGTGCCAGCTCCCCGGACAGGGAGAATTTCTACGAGCAGTACTTC.

This clone has at least ten counts. The chain has TRBV25-1 and TRBJ2-7; TRBD2 agrees at 9 bases. The CDR3 length is 15 residues. Germline V CDR1 and CDR2: MGHDK, SYGVNS. V trimming: 2 bases; J trimming: 3 bases; junction bases outside the gene matches: 5. The CDR3, as DNA: TGTGCCAGCAGTGAAGGGACTAGCAGTTACTACGAGCAGTACTTC. This gives the protein CASSEGTSSYYEQYF.

This clone was seen many times. The rearrangement links TRBV7-2 to TRBJ1-3, with TRBD1 as a possible D gene (5 bases). Deletions cut 2 bases from V and 7 bases from J, with 12 bases between. CDR1 is SGHTA, CDR2 FQGNSA, per germline. The CDR3 has 14 residues. In nucleotides, the CDR3 is TGTGCCAGCAGCTTACCAGGGTTCGGCAACACCATATATTTT. Translation: CASSLPGFGNTIYF.

V is TRBV6-5 and J is TRBJ1-6, with TRBD1 as a possible D gene (5 bases). Trimming took off 5 bases at V and 7 bases at J, with 6 bases between the two ends. The CDR3 contains 12 residues. CDR1 and CDR2 from the germline V gene are MNHEY and SVGAGI. The CDR3 region is CASSRQNSPLHF. Written as DNA, the CDR3 is TGTGCCAGCAGTCGACAGAATTCACCCCTCCACTTT.

This clone was seen ten or more times. DNA for the CDR3: TGTGCCTGCCAAACCGGGGAGCTGTTTTTT. Protein product: CACQTGELFF. The chain recombines TRBV30 with TRBJ2-2; D is undetermined. Germline V gene lookup returns CDR1 GTSNPN and CDR2 SVGIG (reference sequence). The CDR3 totals 10 residues. V lost 6 bases and J lost 5, with 4 bases in between.